Given below is one T cell receptor beta chain in context. The antigen is unknown. The data were obtained in a study of T cells in Graves' hyperthyroidism and ophthalmopathy. Whole-study results and caveats: Most thyroid clonotypes with frequency above 0.001 were detected in blood.

Authors of the study amplified TCR beta CDR3 regions from RNA transcripts. Carried out on the TCR CDR3, a first-round RT-PCR used the HTBI primer set. TCRdb used MiXCR to reprocess the multiplex PCR reads, holding one entry per CDR3 protein. This sample has about 700,000 distinct CDR3 sequences, with about 45% found just once. A patient was excluded if there was uncontrolled infection, other autoimmune disease, pregnancy or lactation. Material: peripheral blood or thyroid tissue (not recorded which). The receptor's source is an adult man with Graves' disease, either hyperthyroidism or ophthalmopathy (not recorded which).

The CDR3: CASSGPWETQYF. CDR3 DNA: TGTGCCAGCAGCGGACCCTGGGAGACCCAGTACTTC. This chain joins TRBV6-5 and TRBJ2-5; no clear D gene. From germline, CDR1 is MNHEY and CDR2 SVGAGI. The CDR3 runs 12 residues. Trimming shortened V by 6 bases and J by 5 bases, and 10 bases separated the two germline ends.